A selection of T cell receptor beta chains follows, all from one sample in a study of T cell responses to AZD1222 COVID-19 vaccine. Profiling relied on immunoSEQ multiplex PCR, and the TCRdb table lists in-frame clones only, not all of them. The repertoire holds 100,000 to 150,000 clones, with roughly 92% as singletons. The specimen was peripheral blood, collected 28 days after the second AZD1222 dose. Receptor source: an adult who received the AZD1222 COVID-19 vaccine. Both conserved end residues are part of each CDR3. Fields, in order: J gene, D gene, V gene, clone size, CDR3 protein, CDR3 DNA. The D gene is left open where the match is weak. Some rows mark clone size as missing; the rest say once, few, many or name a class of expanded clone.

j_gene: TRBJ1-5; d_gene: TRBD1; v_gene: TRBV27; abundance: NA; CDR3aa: CASSVGQGRQPQHF; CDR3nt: TGTGCCAGCAGTGTGGGACAGGGACGGCAGCCCCAGCATTTT
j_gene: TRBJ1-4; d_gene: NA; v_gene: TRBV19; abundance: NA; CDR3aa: CASSETSIGEKLFF; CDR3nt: TGTGCCAGTAGCGAGACTTCAATAGGGGAAAAACTGTTTTTT
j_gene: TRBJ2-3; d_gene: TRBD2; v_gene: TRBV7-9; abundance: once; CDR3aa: CASSFFRLAGTTDTQYF; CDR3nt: TGTGCCAGCAGCTTTTTCCGACTAGCGGGGACGACAGATACGCAGTATTTT
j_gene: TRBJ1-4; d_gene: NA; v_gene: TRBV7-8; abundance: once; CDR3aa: CASSLDYWRLSEKLFF; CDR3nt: TGTGCCAGCAGCTTAGACTACTGGAGGCTTAGTGAAAAACTGTTTTTT
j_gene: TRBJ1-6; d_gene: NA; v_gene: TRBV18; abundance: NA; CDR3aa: CASSPRQGRDSPLHF; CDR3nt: TGTGCCAGCTCACCTAGGCAGGGGCGGGATTCACCCCTCCACTTT
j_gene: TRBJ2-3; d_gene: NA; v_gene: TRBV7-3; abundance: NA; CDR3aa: CASSLTGGLTDTQYF; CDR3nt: TGTGCCAGCAGCTTAACAGGGGGACTCACAGATACGCAGTATTTT
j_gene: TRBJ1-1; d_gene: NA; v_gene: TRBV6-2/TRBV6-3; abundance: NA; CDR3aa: CASSYIRNTEAFF; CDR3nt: TGTGCCAGCAGTTACATCCGGAACACTGAAGCTTTCTTT
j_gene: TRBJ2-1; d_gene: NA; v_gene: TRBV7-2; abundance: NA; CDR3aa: CASSFINNEQFF; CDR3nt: TGTGCCAGCAGCTTCATCAACAATGAGCAGTTCTTC
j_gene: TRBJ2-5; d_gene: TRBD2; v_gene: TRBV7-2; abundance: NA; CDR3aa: CASSLALAGGSSGTQYF; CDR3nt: TGTGCCAGCAGCTTAGCCTTAGCCGGGGGGAGTTCTGGGACCCAGTACTTC
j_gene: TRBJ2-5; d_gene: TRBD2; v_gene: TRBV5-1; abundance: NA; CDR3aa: CASSFAQRGGPETQYF; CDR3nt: TGCGCCAGCAGCTTCGCGCAGCGGGGGGGCCCTGAGACCCAGTACTTC
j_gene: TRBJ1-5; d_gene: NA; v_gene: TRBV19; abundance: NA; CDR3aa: CASNTGSPNQPQHF; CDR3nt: TGTGCCAGTAATACAGGCAGCCCAAATCAGCCCCAGCATTTT
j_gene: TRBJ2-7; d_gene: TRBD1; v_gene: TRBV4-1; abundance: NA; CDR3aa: CASSQAGSRDSDYEQYF; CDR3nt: TGCGCCAGCAGCCAAGCTGGGTCCCGGGACAGTGACTACGAGCAGTACTTC
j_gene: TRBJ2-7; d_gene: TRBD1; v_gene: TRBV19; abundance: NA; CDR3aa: CASSVDREDEQYF; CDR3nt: TGTGCCAGTAGTGTGGACAGGGAGGACGAGCAGTACTTC
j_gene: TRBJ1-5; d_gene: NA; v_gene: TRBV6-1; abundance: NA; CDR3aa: CASSEAGGGQPQHF; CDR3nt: TGTGCCAGCAGTGAAGCAGGGGGAGGTCAGCCCCAGCATTTT
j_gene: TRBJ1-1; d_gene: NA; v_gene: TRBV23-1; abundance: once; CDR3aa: CASSLHGTHEAFF; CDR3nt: TGCGCCAGCAGTCTGCATGGGACACATGAAGCTTTCTTT
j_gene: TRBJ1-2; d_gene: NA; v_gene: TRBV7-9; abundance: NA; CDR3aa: CASSLVGSRGDYGYTF; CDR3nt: TGTGCCAGCAGCTTAGTTGGGTCCAGGGGCGACTATGGCTACACCTTC
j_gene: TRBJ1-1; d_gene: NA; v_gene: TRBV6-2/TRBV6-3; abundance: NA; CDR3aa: CASSTGGSDTEAFF; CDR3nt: TGTGCCAGCAGTACGGGAGGGTCGGACACTGAAGCTTTCTTT
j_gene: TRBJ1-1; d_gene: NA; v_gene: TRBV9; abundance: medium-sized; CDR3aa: CASSRQGDTEAFF; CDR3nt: TGTGCCAGCAGCCGGCAGGGCGACACTGAAGCTTTCTTT
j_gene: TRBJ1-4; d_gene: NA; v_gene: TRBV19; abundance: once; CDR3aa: CASSIGETATNEKLFF; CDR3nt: TGTGCCAGTAGTATAGGGGAGACTGCAACTAATGAAAAACTGTTTTTT
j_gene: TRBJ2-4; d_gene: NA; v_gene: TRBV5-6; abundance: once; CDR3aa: CASSLIRGSGKNIQYF; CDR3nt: TGTGCCAGCAGCTTGATACGTGGGTCGGGCAAAAACATTCAGTACTTC
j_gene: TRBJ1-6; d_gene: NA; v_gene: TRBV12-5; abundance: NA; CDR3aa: CASGLTQGRENSPLHF; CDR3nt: TGTGCTAGTGGTTTGACCCAGGGGAGAGAAAATTCACCCCTCCACTTT
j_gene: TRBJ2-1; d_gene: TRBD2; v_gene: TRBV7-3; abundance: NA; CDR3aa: CASSLLGGGADEQFF; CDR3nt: TGTGCCAGCAGCTTACTCGGCGGGGGGGCCGATGAGCAGTTCTTC
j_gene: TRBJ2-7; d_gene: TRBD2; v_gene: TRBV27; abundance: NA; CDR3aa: CASSLGAGGHDEQYF; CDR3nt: TGTGCCAGCAGTTTAGGGGCGGGGGGCCATGACGAGCAGTACTTC
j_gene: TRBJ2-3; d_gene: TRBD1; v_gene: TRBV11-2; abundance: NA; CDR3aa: CASSLGVGGGPDTQYF; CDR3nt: TGTGCCAGCAGCTTAGGAGTAGGGGGCGGGCCAGATACGCAGTATTTT
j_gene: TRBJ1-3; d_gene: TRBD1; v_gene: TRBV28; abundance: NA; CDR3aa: CASSTTGGSGNTIYF; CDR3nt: TGTGCCAGCAGTACAACAGGGGGCTCTGGAAACACCATATATTTT
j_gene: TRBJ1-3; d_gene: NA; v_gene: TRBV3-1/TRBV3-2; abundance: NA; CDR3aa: CASSQYRSGNTIYF; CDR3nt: TGTGCCAGCAGCCAATACAGGTCTGGAAACACCATATATTTT
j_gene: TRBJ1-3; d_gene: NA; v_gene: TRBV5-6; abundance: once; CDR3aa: CASSLDRGGGNTIYF; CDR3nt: TGTGCCAGCAGCTTGGATCGGGGAGGTGGAAACACCATATATTTT
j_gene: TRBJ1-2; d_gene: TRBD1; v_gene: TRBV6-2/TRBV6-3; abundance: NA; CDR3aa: CASSPGTGLGYTF; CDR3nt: TGTGCCAGCAGCCCTGGGACAGGTCTTGGCTACACCTTC
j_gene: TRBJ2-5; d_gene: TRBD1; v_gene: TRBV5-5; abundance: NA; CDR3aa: CASSRTGVYETQYF; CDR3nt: TGTGCCAGCAGCCGGACAGGGGTTTACGAGACCCAGTACTTC
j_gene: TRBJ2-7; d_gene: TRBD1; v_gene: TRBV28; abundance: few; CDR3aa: CASIQGADEQYF; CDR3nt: TGTGCCAGCATACAGGGGGCCGACGAGCAGTACTTC
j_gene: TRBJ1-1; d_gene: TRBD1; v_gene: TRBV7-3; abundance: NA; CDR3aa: CASSIDRGREAFF; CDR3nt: TGTGCCAGCAGCATCGACAGGGGAAGAGAAGCTTTCTTT
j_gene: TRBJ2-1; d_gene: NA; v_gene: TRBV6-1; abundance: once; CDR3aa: CASSEARLQNEQFF; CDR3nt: TGTGCCAGCAGTGAAGCGCGACTGCAGAATGAGCAGTTCTTC
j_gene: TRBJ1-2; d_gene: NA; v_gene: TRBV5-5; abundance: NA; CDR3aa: CASSTHAGTYGYTF; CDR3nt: TGTGCCAGCAGCACCCATGCAGGTACCTATGGCTACACCTTC
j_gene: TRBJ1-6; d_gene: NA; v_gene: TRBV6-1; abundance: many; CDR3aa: CASSEESAPRTPLHF; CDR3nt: TGTGCCAGCAGTGAAGAGTCAGCTCCGCGGACACCCCTCCACTTT
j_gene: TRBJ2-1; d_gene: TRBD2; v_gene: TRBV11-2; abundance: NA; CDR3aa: CASSFNGLAGGIGNEQFF; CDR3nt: TGTGCCAGCAGCTTTAACGGACTAGCGGGAGGAATTGGCAATGAGCAGTTCTTC
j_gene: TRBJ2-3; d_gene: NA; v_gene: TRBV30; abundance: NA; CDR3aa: CAWSVRDFTDTQYF; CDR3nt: TGTGCCTGGAGTGTACGGGATTTCACAGATACGCAGTATTTT
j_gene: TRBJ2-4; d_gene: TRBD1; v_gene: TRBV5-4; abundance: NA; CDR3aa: CASSPPQPGQGNIQYF; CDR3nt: TGTGCCAGCAGCCCCCCACAACCGGGACAGGGGAACATTCAGTACTTC
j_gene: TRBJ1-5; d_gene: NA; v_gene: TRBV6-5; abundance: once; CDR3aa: CASSYRSGQGQPQHF; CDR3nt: TGTGCCAGCAGTTACAGGTCCGGGCAGGGGCAGCCCCAGCATTTT
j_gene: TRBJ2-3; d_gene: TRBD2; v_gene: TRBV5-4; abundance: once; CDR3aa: CASSLETSGRTVRSVDTQYF; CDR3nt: TGTGCCAGCAGCTTGGAAACTAGCGGGAGGACTGTTAGATCGGTGGATACGCAGTATTTT
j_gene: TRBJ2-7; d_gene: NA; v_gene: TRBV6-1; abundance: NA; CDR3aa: CASSELRPPYEQYF; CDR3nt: TGTGCCAGCAGTGAGTTAAGGCCCCCCTACGAGCAGTACTTC
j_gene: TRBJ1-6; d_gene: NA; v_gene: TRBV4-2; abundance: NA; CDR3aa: CASSQKGDYNSPLHF; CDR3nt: TGTGCCAGCAGCCAAAAAGGAGACTATAATTCACCCCTCCACTTT
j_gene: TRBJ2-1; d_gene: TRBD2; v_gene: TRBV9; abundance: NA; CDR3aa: CASSVARPSGPNEQFF; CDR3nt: TGTGCCAGCAGCGTAGCTAGGCCTAGCGGACCCAATGAGCAGTTCTTC
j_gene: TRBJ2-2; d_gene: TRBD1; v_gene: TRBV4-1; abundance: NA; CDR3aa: CASSQANNRGRVAGELFF; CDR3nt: TGCGCCAGCAGCCAAGCCAACAACAGGGGGCGCGTCGCCGGGGAGCTGTTTTTT
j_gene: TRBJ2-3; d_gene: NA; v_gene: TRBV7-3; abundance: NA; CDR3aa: CASSLNAGPTDTQYF; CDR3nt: TGTGCCAGCAGCTTAAATGCAGGTCCCACAGATACGCAGTATTTT
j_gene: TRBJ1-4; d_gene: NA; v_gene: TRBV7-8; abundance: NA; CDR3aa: CASSLGHINEKLFF; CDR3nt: TGTGCCAGCAGCTTGGGACATATTAATGAAAAACTGTTTTTT
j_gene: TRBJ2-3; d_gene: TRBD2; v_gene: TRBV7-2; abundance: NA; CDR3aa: CASSLGTRVDTQYF; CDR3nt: TGTGCCAGCAGCTTGGGGACTAGGGTAGATACGCAGTATTTT
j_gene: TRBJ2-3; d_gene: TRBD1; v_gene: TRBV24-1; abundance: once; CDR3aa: CATAPGQGVTDTQYF; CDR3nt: TGTGCCACCGCGCCGGGACAGGGGGTCACAGATACGCAGTATTTT
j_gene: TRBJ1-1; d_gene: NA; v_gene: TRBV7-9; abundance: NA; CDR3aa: CASSLASMNTEAFF; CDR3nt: TGTGCCAGCAGCTTAGCCAGCATGAACACTGAAGCTTTCTTT
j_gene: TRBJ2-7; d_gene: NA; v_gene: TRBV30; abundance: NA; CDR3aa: CASQGVGYEQYF; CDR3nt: TGTGCCTCCCAGGGAGTTGGCTACGAGCAGTACTTC
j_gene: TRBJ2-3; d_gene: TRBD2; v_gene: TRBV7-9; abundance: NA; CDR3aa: CASSSIPGTSGQDTQYF; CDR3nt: TGTGCCAGCAGCTCGATCCCCGGGACTAGCGGGCAAGATACGCAGTATTTT
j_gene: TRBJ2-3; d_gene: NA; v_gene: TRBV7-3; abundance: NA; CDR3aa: CASSLNGMGDTQYF; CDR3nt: TGTGCCAGCAGCTTAAATGGTATGGGCGATACGCAGTATTTT
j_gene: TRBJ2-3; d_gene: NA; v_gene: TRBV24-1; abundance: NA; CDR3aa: CATSDSGRTDTQYF; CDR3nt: TGTGCCACCAGTGATTCTGGACGAACAGATACGCAGTATTTT
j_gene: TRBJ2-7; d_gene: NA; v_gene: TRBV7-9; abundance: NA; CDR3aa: CASSLGLAESEQYF; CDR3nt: TGTGCCAGCAGCTTAGGGTTGGCCGAGAGCGAGCAGTACTTC
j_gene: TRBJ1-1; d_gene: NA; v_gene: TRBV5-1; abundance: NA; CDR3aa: CASSLKDPGSTEAFF; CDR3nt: TGCGCCAGCAGCTTGAAGGATCCGGGAAGCACTGAAGCTTTCTTT
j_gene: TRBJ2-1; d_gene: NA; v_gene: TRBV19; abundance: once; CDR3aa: CASARRHEQFF; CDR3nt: TGTGCCAGCGCTAGGAGGCATGAGCAGTTCTTC
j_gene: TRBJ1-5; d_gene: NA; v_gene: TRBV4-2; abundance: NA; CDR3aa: CASSYSQGGNQPQHF; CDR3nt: TGTGCCAGCAGCTATTCCCAGGGCGGGAATCAGCCCCAGCATTTT
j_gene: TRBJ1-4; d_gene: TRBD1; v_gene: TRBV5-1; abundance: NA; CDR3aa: CASSLVQGQEKLFF; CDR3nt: TGCGCCAGCAGCTTGGTACAGGGGCAAGAAAAACTGTTTTTT
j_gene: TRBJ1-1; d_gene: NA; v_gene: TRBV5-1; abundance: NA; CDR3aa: CASHTGQENTEAFF; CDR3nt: TGCGCCAGCCATACGGGACAAGAGAACACTGAAGCTTTCTTT
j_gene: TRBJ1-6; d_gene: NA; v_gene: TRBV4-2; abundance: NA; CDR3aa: CASSQDNGGTNSPLHF; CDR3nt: TGTGCCAGCAGCCAAGATAATGGGGGGACTAATTCACCCCTCCACTTT
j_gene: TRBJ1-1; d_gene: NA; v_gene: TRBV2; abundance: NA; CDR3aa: CASLDSPNTEAFF; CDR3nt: TGTGCCAGCCTCGACAGCCCGAACACTGAAGCTTTCTTT